The T cell receptor (beta chain) under discussion was sequenced for a study of T-cell reconstitution after alpha-beta-depleted transplantation in children. Overall study findings and caveats: Surviving recipient T cells and thymic progenitors underlay high day-60 TCRbeta diversity in some patients. Once a year had passed after transplant, T-cell counts and diversity came mostly from newly produced T cells. Approximately two months post-transplant, alpha-beta T cells reportedly originated from several hundred expanded graft clones.

During its preparation, the TCRbeta library received unique molecular identifiers. TCRdb reprocessed the PCR reads via MiXCR and lists one record per CDR3 protein. Among around 440,000 distinct CDR3 sequences listed, about 10% were seen once. This clonotype was observed many times. What it binds is unknown. Germline lookup yields CDR1 MDHEN and CDR2 SYDVKM. J was trimmed by 4 bases and V by 7 bases; bases with no gene match: 13. The CDR3 contains 16 residues. This sequence was found in a child aged 2 to 15 with inherited bone marrow failure, due to receive a stem cell transplant. This chain links TRBV28 with TRBJ2-1, with 7 bases lining up with TRBD1. This sample comprised PBMCs, obtained before TCRalphabeta/CD19-depleted stem cell transplant. In nucleotides, the CDR3 is TGTGCCAGCATAAGGGGGCAGGTCGTATCATACAATGAGCAGTTCTTC. It codes for CASIRGQVVSYNEQFF.